This TCR beta chain was captured by sequencing in a study of cytomegalovirus exposure and HLA in healthy donors. Study-level results: The later analysis indicated that the majority of CMV-associated TCR beta chains appeared HLA-restricted. Reported findings show TCR beta sequences accurately forecast HLA-A and HLA-B alleles in most subjects.

It was healthy bone marrow donors who served as donors. V shed 2 bases, J shed 7 bases, and the junction held 5 bases outside the gene matches. Germline CDR1 and CDR2: MNHNY and SVGAGI (reference sequence). This CDR3 is 14 amino acids long. 60 Vbeta and 13 Jbeta primers were used in PCR. Per the study methods: The count from a later analysis was 79 million or so unique TCR beta chains, roughly 11 million of them shared. Here immunoSEQ multiplex PCR was the method, and the copy in TCRdb shows in-frame clones only, minus some. V, J and clone size derive from that table, while D and trimming were established from the DNA sequence. The data contain some 180,000 clones, roughly 80% of them singletons. A note on this clone: What it binds is not known.

This sequence was found in a male donor in good health and CMV-seronegative. This rearrangement joins TRBV6-6 to TRBJ1-5; 7 bases fit TRBD1. Sequencing was performed on PBMCs. CDR3 amino acids: CASSYEGARQPQHF. Written as DNA, the CDR3 is TGTGCCAGCAGTTACGAGGGGGCACGGCAGCCCCAGCATTTT.